The subject of this entry is one T cell receptor (beta chain). The antigen is undetermined. This sample was taken from a study of blood T cells in healthy people across ages. Study-level findings and limits: Naive T cell percentage strongly correlated with TCR beta diversity.

The CDR3 totals 8 residues. V shed 6 bases and J shed 7 bases, with 3 bases lying between them. The germline gives CDR1 GTSNPN, CDR2 SVGIG (reference sequence). A second PCR, run for about 7 to 11 cycles, used a sample-barcoded 5' primer plus a J-beta primer mix. Researchers report that each sample yielded at least 2.5 million CDR3-containing paired-end reads. In TCRdb, the 5' RACE reads were re-called with MiXCR into one record per CDR3 protein. There are 1,100,000 or so distinct CDR3 sequences in the sample; more than 40% occur only once, and about 20% lies in the top ten. Material for sequencing was blood. This chain uses TRBV30 with TRBJ1-2; no clear D gene. The clonotype originates from a woman aged 60-70 years in good health. The CDR3 DNA reads as TGTGCCTGTACTGGCTACACCTTC. It codes for CACTGYTF. The whole variable domain, remainder taken from reference TRBV30 and TRBJ1-2, is SQTIHQWPATLVQPVGSPLSLECTVEGTSNPNLYWYRQAAGRGLQLLFYSVGIGQISSEVPQNLSASRPQDRQFILSSKKLLLSDSGFYLCACTGYTFGSGTRLTVV.